The rows below give T cell receptor beta chains drawn from one sample of a study of blood T cell repertoires in COVID-19. Sequencing used immunoSEQ multiplex PCR; TCRdb keeps in-frame clones, though not all of them. The sample carries hundreds of thousands of clones, roughly 88% recorded once. The sequenced sample consisted of peripheral blood. Every receptor here comes from a woman aged 25 to 39 with active or convalescent COVID-19. CDR3s leave out the opening cysteine and the closing phenylalanine or tryptophan. A D gene is named only where the DNA matches it firmly.

>TRBD2|17|TRBJ2-2|TRBV3-1/TRBV3-2
ASRIGLAGGLRGPGELF
>TRBD2|16|TRBJ2-7|TRBV4-1
ASSQDWLAGDPHYEQY
>TRBD2|16|TRBJ2-3|TRBV6-1
ASSEIHLAGESTDTQY
>TRBD1|14|TRBJ1-2|TRBV19
ASQPRGQILNYGYT
>.|11|TRBJ1-2|TRBV7-9
ASSSPVNYGYT
>.|13|TRBJ1-1|TRBV15
ATSRDGAGNTEAF
>TRBD1|12|TRBJ1-5|TRBV19
ASSIRDRYQPQH
>.|16|TRBJ2-2|TRBV5-8
ASSFGGARGPNTGELF
>.|11|TRBJ1-5|TRBV6-5
ASRRGEGQPQH
>.|13|TRBJ1-4|TRBV7-9
ASSPTLGRAEKLF
>.|11|TRBJ1-3|TRBV12-3/TRBV12-4
AWRALSGNTIY
>TRBD1|12|TRBJ1-1|TRBV10-3
AISEAGGNTEAF
>TRBD1|16|TRBJ1-1|TRBV27
ASSLSSKGGAMNTEAF
>TRBD1|12|TRBJ1-6|TRBV5-1
ASSGGQGNSPLH
>TRBD1|13|TRBJ2-7|TRBV6-5
ASSFGTGGGYEQY
>TRBD1|12|TRBJ1-2|TRBV10-3
AINRQGRDYGYT
>.|12|TRBJ2-5|TRBV5-1
ASSLGGSAETQY
>TRBD2|14|TRBJ2-7|TRBV4-2
ASSQDNQREYYEQY
>.|13|TRBJ2-2|TRBV7-8
ASSPRQRNTGELF
>.|15|TRBJ1-4|TRBV19
TSGQGGVSANSEKLF
>TRBD2|13|TRBJ2-1|TRBV5-1
ASSLVAGGYNEQF
>.|14|TRBJ2-1|TRBV4-2
ASSQTGLLSYNEQF
>.|11|TRBJ1-5|TRBV2
ASSEARDQPQH
>TRBD2|13|TRBJ2-7|TRBV13
ASSLGLAGPYEQY
>.|10|TRBJ2-7|TRBV28
ASSETSYEQY
>.|15|TRBJ2-7|TRBV21-1
ASGGSFRDIIPYEQY
>TRBD2|21|TRBJ2-1|TRBV23-1
ASSQGDYSIGVPSFSSYNEQF
>TRBD1|15|TRBJ1-5|TRBV19
ASSTGPWTGGNQPQH
>TRBD2|12|TRBJ2-5|TRBV6-5
ASSYIAGEETQY
>.|11|TRBJ2-2|TRBV5-4
ASSFGISGELF
>TRBD1|13|TRBJ1-1|TRBV5-1
ASSARDRSDTEAF
>.|13|TRBJ1-3|TRBV6-5
ASSSNSISGNTIY
>.|11|TRBJ1-1|TRBV6-6
ASSYLDFPEAF
>.|11|TRBJ1-1|TRBV6-5
ASGKQVNTEAF
>.|13|TRBJ1-1|TRBV7-9
ASSSMGGFNTEAF
>TRBD2|15|TRBJ2-3|TRBV4-1
ASARGGGQTDTDTQY
>TRBD1|12|TRBJ1-5|TRBV30
AWSREGAGQPQH
>.|12|TRBJ2-2|TRBV11-2
ASSLELRPGELF
>TRBD1|12|TRBJ1-1|TRBV10-2
ASTLGQMNTEAF
>.|10|TRBJ1-1|TRBV12-3/TRBV12-4
ASSKGQFEAF